The clone carrying this T cell receptor beta chain was seen many times. Its antigen is as yet unknown. This CDR3 comprises 15 residues. Sequencing was performed with immunoSEQ multiplex PCR; in TCRdb, only in-frame clones are kept and a portion is missing. The data show around 16,000 clones, roughly 50% seen once. This entry is derived from a study of radiation and T cells in renal cell carcinoma. Whole-study findings and limits: Only small tumor regions of about 1 g were sampled. No pretreatment tumor biopsies were available for baseline clonotypes.

The treatment was: 15 Gy SBRT to primary tumor, nephrectomy 4 weeks later. Nephrectomy followed 15 Gy stereotactic body radiation by 4 weeks. The tumor was a clear cell renal cell carcinoma. The origin of this receptor is a woman aged 60-75 years with renal cell carcinoma. The sample was tumor tissue, taken from a patient whose treatment included radiotherapy and nephrectomy. V and J are TRBV21-1 and TRBJ2-7; the DNA was not used to check the table's D call, TRBD1. TRBV21-1 is noted as a pseudogene. The CDR3 here is CASSKGAGTWHEQYF. CDR3 coding DNA: TGTGCCAGCAGCAAAGGGGCAGGGACATGGCACGAGCAGTACTTC.